A single sample gave rise to the 10 T cell receptor beta chains below, sequenced in a study. TCRdb fed the 5' RACE reads into MiXCR, producing one record per CDR3 protein. The sample lists some 64,000 distinct CDR3 sequences, roughly 23% occurring once. The sample consisted of memory CD4+ T cells sorted from a lymph node. Noted subset: memory CD4+ T cells, CD4+CD45RO+CD25-. The source is a female donor with breast cancer.

This clonotype was observed many times. J is TRBJ2-6 and V is TRBV12-3 or TRBV12-4, with D hard to call. This CDR3 has 15 amino acids. Trimming left V 2 bases short and J 0 bases short, with 5 bases between. CDR3 DNA: TGTGCCAGCAGTTTAACGCACTCTGGGGCCAACGTCCTGACTTTC. Translation: CASSLTHSGANVLTF.

This clonotype occurred a few times. The V and J genes are TRBV6-2 or TRBV6-3 and TRBJ1-1; 8 nucleotides align to TRBD1. The CDR3 is made up of 14 amino acids. V lost 2 bases to trimming and J lost 3 bases; unmatched junction nucleotides: 2. Germline V gene data show CDR1 as MNHEY and CDR2 as SVGEGT. The CDR3 here is CASSYRDRHTEAFF. The CDR3 coding sequence is TGTGCCAGCAGTTACCGGGACAGGCACACTGAAGCTTTCTTT.

The V call is TRBV28, the J call TRBJ1-4; D unresolved. Per germline, CDR1 MDHEN and CDR2 SYDVKM. Trimming shortened V by 4 bases and J by 0 bases, and 3 bases separated the two germline ends. This CDR3 has 13 amino acids. This CDR3 reads CASSSSTNEKLFF. The CDR3 region has the DNA TGTGCCAGCAGTTCTTCAACTAATGAAAAACTGTTTTTT. Full variable domain (outside the CDR3, taken from reference TRBV28 and TRBJ1-4): DVKVTQSSRYLVKRTGEKVFLECVQDMDHENMFWYRQDPGLGLRLIYFSYDVKMKEKGDIPEGYSVSREKKERFSLILESASTNQTSMYLCASSSSTNEKLFFGSGTQLSVL.

Turning to this clonotype: The junction does not match germline at one end; this may be a read error. The chain has TRBV10-3 and TRBJ1-4; D unclear. CDR1 is ENHRY and CDR2 is SYGVKD in the germline V gene. CDR3 size: 13 residues. The CDR3 protein is CAIRGAENEELFF. The CDR3, as DNA: TGTGCCATCAGGGGAGCAGAAAATGAAGAACTGTTTTTT.

This clonotype was detected a few times. This rearrangement joins TRBV7-2 to TRBJ2-5, with D hard to call. CDR3 size: 13 residues. Trimming left V 3 bases short and J 4 bases short, with 9 bases between. From germline, CDR1 is SGHTA and CDR2 FQGNSA. CDR3 DNA: TGTGCCAGCAGCTTGCGTTTTTCAGAGACCCAGTACTTC. Translated, it gives CASSLRFSETQYF.

V and J are TRBV7-3 and TRBJ2-3; TRBD2 aligns across 7 bases. Germline trimming cut 5 bases from V and 4 bases from J; bases unmatched to any gene: 6. The CDR3 extends over 14 amino acids. CDR1 SGHTA and CDR2 FQGTGA come from the germline V gene. The CDR3 is CASSQRGGADTQYF. Here the CDR3 DNA reads TGTGCCAGCAGCCAACGGGGAGGGGCAGATACGCAGTATTTT.

This chain links TRBV7-2 with TRBJ1-2, with a weak D call TRBD1 (5 bases). Trimming took off 4 bases at V and 2 bases at J, with 8 bases between the two ends. This CDR3 has 13 amino acids. Per germline, CDR1 SGHTA and CDR2 FQGNSA. The CDR3 nucleotides are TGTGCCAGCAGCTCCAGGGACAACTATGGCTACACCTTC. Translation gives CASSSRDNYGYTF.

This clonotype came up a few times. The J gene is TRBJ1-2, the V gene TRBV6-5; D is perhaps TRBD1 (5 bases). Germline V CDR1 and CDR2: MNHEY, SVGAGI. V shed 5 bases and J shed 8 bases, with 15 bases lying between them. The CDR3 runs 13 residues. The CDR3 loop is CASSDRGGGGYTF. The CDR3 region has the DNA TGTGCCAGCAGTGACCGCGGGGGTGGCGGCTACACCTTC.

The rearrangement uses TRBV6-6 and TRBJ2-4; possible D gene TRBD2, 5 bases. Per the germline V gene, CDR1 is MNHNY and CDR2 is SVGAGI (reference sequence). V gave up 6 bases and J gave up 6 bases, with 9 bases separating them. This CDR3 has 12 amino acids. The CDR3 reads CASRPSGNIQYF. The CDR3 DNA reads TGTGCCAGCAGGCCCAGCGGAAACATTCAGTACTTC.

This clonotype was counted ten times or more. The rearrangement uses TRBV29-1 and TRBJ2-4, with no clear D. Germline V CDR1 and CDR2: SQVTM, ANQGSEA. CDR3 length: 13 amino acids. V lost 4 bases to trimming and J lost 4 bases, with 11 bases between them. The CDR3 DNA follows: TGCAGCGTTGTTTCTAACAGTAAAAACATTCAGTACTTC. Its translation is CSVVSNSKNIQYF.